This TCR beta chain was obtained from a study of blood T cells in healthy people across ages. For the study at large: Per two T cells, template switching captured roughly one barcoded beta molecule. Study conclusions and caveats: It was not possible, with unsorted PBMCs, to conclusively compare naive and antigen-experienced cells.

Sample-barcoded 5' priming and a J-beta primer mix drove a second PCR of about 6 to 12 cycles. TCRdb reprocessed the 5' RACE reads with MiXCR, giving one entry per CDR3 protein. Here the sample spans around 1.5 million distinct CDR3 sequences, around 55% being singletons. V shed 5 bases and J 0 bases; nucleotides not matched to a gene: 4. CDR3 length: 15 amino acids. About this clonotype: What it recognizes is unknown.

The material sequenced was blood. The rearrangement uses TRBV12-3 or TRBV12-4 and TRBJ2-1, with TRBD2 matching 7 bases. The TCR comes from a man aged 18 to 29 in good health. CDR3 in amino acids: CASSPAGFSYNEQFF. CDR3 bases: TGTGCCAGCAGTCCAGCGGGGTTCTCCTACAATGAGCAGTTCTTC.